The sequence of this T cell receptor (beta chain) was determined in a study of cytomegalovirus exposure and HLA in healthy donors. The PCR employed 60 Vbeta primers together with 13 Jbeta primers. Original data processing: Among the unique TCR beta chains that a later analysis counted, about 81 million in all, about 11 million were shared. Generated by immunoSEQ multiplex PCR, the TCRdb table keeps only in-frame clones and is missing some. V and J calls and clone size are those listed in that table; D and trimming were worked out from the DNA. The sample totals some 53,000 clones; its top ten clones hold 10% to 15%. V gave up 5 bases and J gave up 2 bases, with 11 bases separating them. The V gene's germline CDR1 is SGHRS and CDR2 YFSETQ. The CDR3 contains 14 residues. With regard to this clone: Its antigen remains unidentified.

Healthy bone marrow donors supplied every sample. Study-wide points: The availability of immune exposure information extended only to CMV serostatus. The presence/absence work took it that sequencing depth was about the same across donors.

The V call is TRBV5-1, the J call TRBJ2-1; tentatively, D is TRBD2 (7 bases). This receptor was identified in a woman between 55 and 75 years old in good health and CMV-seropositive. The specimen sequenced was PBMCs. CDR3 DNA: TGCGCCAGCAGAATAGGGGGGGCCTACAATGAGCAGTTCTTC. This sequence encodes CASRIGGAYNEQFF.